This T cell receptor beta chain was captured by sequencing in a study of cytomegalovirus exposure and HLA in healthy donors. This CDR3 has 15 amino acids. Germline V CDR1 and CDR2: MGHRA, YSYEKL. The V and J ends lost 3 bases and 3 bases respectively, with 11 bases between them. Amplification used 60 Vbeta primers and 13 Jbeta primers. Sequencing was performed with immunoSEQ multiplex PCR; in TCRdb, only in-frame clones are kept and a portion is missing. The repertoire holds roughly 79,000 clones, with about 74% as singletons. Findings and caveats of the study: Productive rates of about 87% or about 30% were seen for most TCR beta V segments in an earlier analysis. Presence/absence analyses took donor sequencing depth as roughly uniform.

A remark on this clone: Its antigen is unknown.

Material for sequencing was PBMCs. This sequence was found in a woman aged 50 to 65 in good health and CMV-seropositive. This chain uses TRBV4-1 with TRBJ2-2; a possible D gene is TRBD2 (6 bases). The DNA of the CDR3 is TGCGCCAGCAGCCAGGTTAGCGGTGACACCGGGGAGCTGTTTTTT. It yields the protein CASSQVSGDTGELFF.